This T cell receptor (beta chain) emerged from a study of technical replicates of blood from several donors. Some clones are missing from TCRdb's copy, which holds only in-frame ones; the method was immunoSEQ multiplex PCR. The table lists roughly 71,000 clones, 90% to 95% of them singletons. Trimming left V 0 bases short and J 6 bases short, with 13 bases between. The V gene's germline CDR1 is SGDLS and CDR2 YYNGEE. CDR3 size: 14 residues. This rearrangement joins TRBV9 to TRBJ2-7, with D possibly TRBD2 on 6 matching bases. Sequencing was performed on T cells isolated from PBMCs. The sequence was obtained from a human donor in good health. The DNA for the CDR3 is TGTGCCAGCAGCGTAGGGTTTGGGGGGAGCGAGCAGTACTTC. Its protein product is CASSVGFGGSEQYF.